The 25 T cell receptor beta chains below come from one sample, sequenced in a study of memory CD8 T cells in hepatitis C reinfection (dated by TCRdb to about 2017). Library preparation used the immunoSEQ multiplex PCR assay. This is the immuneACCESS table as TCRdb keeps it, with only in-frame sequences that have V and J called. A part of the clones is gone; compared with another copy, unresolved V genes explain less than half, and the rest is unexplained. A total of 35,000 to 50,000 clones appear in this sample, 70% to 90% of them only once. Of the sample, around 1.2% falls within the top ten clones. What this sample's time point label stands for: peak reinfection, 3 to 8 weeks after reinfection detection. The sorted cells were sequenced directly ex vivo, without any in vitro expansion ahead of TCR sequencing. Sequencing was done on a sample of naive CD8+ T cells sorted from blood. According to the study, the label for this sample's cell subset or site signals: total naive CD8+CD45RO- T cells. These receptors came from a young man with hepatitis C virus infection.

The chain employs TRBV5-1 and TRBJ2-7, with D possibly matching TRBD1 (5 bases). The CDR3 loop spans 15 amino acids. V dropped 0 bases and J dropped 3 bases, with 13 bases sitting between them. The germline gives CDR1 SGHRS, CDR2 YFSETQ. The CDR3 reads CASSLAGDSGYEQYF. CDR3 in DNA: TGCGCCAGCAGCTTGGCGGGCGACAGTGGCTACGAGCAGTACTTC.

The chain employs TRBV5-1 and TRBJ2-5; 7 nucleotides align to TRBD1. J gave up 2 bases and V 2 bases, and 3 bases lay outside the gene matches. Germline V CDR1 and CDR2: SGHRS, YFSETQ. The CDR3 contains 14 residues. The chain's CDR3 is CASSFTGAQETQYF. The CDR3 DNA follows: TGCGCCAGCAGCTTTACAGGGGCACAAGAGACCCAGTACTTC.

The V and J genes are TRBV5-1 and TRBJ2-5, with TRBD1 identical over 8 bases. The J call may be wrong; the DNA end is better matched by TRBJ2-7. This CDR3 spans 15 amino acids. Germline V CDR1 and CDR2: SGHRS, YFSETQ. The CDR3 spells CASSFGQGVTYEQYF. The CDR3, as DNA: TGCGCCAGCAGCTTCGGACAGGGCGTCACCTACGAGCAGTACTTC.

The genes are TRBV25-1 and TRBJ2-2; TRBD2 might be the D (5 bases). This CDR3 spans 14 amino acids. V lost 1 base to trimming and J lost 5 bases, with 8 bases between them. Germline assignment: CDR1 MGHDK and CDR2 SYGVNS. CDR3 sequence: CASSEWSGTGELFF. The CDR3, as DNA: TGTGCCAGCAGTGAATGGTCGGGGACCGGGGAGCTGTTTTTT.

DNA of the CDR3: TGCGCCAGCAGCCAAAAACTAGCGGGGGGGAGTCAAGAGACCCAGTACTTC. This codes for CASSQKLAGGSQETQYF. The chain recombines TRBV4-1 with TRBJ2-5; 13 bases are shared with TRBD2. V lost 2 bases, J lost 2 bases, and 5 bases stayed unmatched. Germline loops: CDR1 MGHRA, CDR2 YSYEKL. The CDR3 spans 17 residues.

The J gene is TRBJ2-2, the V gene TRBV6-5; 10 bases match TRBD2. The CDR3 has 15 amino acids. Germline-derived CDR1 and CDR2 are MNHEY and SVGAGI. Trimming took 7 bases from V and 1 from J; bases not matched to a gene: 3. In DNA form, the CDR3 reads TGTGCCAGCACCAGGACTAGCGGGAACACCGGGGAGCTGTTTTTT. This gives the protein CASTRTSGNTGELFF.

V usage is TRBV15 and J usage is TRBJ2-1, with TRBD2 matching 7 bases. V lost 0 bases and J lost 0; bases outside the gene matches: 5. CDR3 length equals 17 residues. Germline CDR1 is LNHNV and CDR2 is YYDKDF (reference sequence). The CDR3 sequence: CATSRDTASGSYNEQFF. CDR3 bases: TGTGCCACCAGCAGAGATACCGCTAGCGGCTCCTACAATGAGCAGTTCTTC.

This clone was picked up a small number of times. The chain employs TRBV5-6 and TRBJ2-7, with D uncertain. Germline V gives CDR1 SGHDT, CDR2 YYEEEE. The CDR3 totals 15 residues. The V end was cut by 2 bases, the J end by 0 bases, with 12 bases between. The CDR3 protein is CASSLAQSFSYEQYF. CDR3 nucleotides: TGTGCCAGCAGCTTAGCACAGTCGTTCTCCTACGAGCAGTACTTC.

The chain couples TRBV6-5 to TRBJ2-3; D unclear. The V end lost 4 bases, the J end lost 0 bases, and 5 bases lay between the germline ends. This CDR3 is 13 amino acids long. Germline CDR1 reads MNHEY; CDR2 reads SVGAGI. The CDR3 sequence: CASSLTSTDTQYF. CDR3 nucleotide sequence: TGTGCCAGCAGTTTGACTAGCACAGATACGCAGTATTTT.

This chain joins TRBV11-2 and TRBJ2-3, with 14 nucleotides matching TRBD2. This CDR3 spans 19 amino acids. CDR1 is SGHAT, CDR2 FQNNGV, per germline. Losses at the gene ends were 5 bases for V and 2 bases for J; bases not matched to a gene: 12. CDR3 protein: CASSAPGGLAGVLTDTQYF. The CDR3 DNA reads as TGTGCCAGCAGCGCCCCGGGGGGACTAGCGGGAGTACTCACAGATACGCAGTATTTT.

The J gene is TRBJ2-5, the V gene TRBV19, with TRBD1 matching 7 bases. Trimming removed 0 bases from V and 5 bases from J; junction bases left unmatched: 9. Germline-derived CDR1 and CDR2 are LNHDA and SQIVND (reference sequence). The CDR3 totals 16 residues. This CDR3 is CASSIDPALGGETQYF. The CDR3 DNA reads TGTGCCAGTAGTATAGATCCGGCCTTAGGGGGCGAGACCCAGTACTTC.

This chain joins TRBV19 and TRBJ2-7; 7 bases match TRBD2. V was pared by 1 base and J by 3 bases, with 3 bases of the junction left unmatched. The length of the CDR3 is 14 residues. The germline gives CDR1 LNHDA, CDR2 SQIVND (reference sequence). This chain's CDR3 is CASSIGSGDYEQYF. In DNA form, the CDR3 reads TGTGCCAGTAGTATAGGAAGCGGGGACTACGAGCAGTACTTC.

CDR3 sequence (DNA): TGTGCCAGCTCACCATACACTAGCGTAGAGATGGAGACAGATACGCAGTATTTT. Protein: CASSPYTSVEMETDTQYF. The chain is built from TRBV18 and TRBJ2-3; 7 bases align to TRBD2. The germline V gene encodes CDR1 KGHSH and CDR2 LQKENI. The trim removed 2 bases at V and 3 bases at J, leaving 14 bases unmatched. This CDR3 spans 18 amino acids.

V is TRBV19 and J is TRBJ2-2; D remains ambiguous. Germline loops: CDR1 LNHDA, CDR2 SQIVND (reference sequence). V lost 5 bases and J 7 bases, leaving 5 bases between the germline ends. The CDR3 runs to 11 residues. The CDR3 loop reads CASSAGGELFF. In nucleotides, the CDR3 is TGTGCCAGTAGTGCCGGCGGGGAGCTGTTTTTT. The full variable domain, in which reference TRBV19 and TRBJ2-2 provide the parts outside the CDR3, is DGGITQSPKYLFRKEGQNVTLSCEQNLNHDAMYWYRQDPGQGLRLIYYSQIVNDFQKGDIAEGYSVSREKKESFPLTVTSAQKNPTAFYLCASSAGGELFFGEGSRLTVL.

The chain recombines TRBV5-4 with TRBJ2-7, with TRBD1 identical over 11 bases. The J segment lost 6 bases and the V segment lost 2 bases, leaving 4 bases of the junction unmatched. Germline loops: CDR1 SGHNT, CDR2 YYREEE (reference sequence). This CDR3 region has 14 residues. CDR3: CASSFGQGAGEQYV. CDR3 coding DNA: TGTGCCAGCAGCTTCGGACAGGGGGCGGGCGAGCAGTACGTC.

The chain carries TRBV30 and TRBJ1-4; D is ambiguous. CDR1 is GTSNPN, CDR2 SVGIG, per germline (reference sequence). V lost 0 bases to trimming and J lost 5 bases, with 7 bases between them. The CDR3 loop spans 13 amino acids. The CDR3 bases are TGTGCCTGGAGTGTGGCCGGGAATGAAAAACTGTTTTTT. Its protein product is CAWSVAGNEKLFF.

The chain uses TRBV4-3 and TRBJ1-1; D call uncertain. Trimming removed 4 bases at V and 6 bases at J, with 15 bases between. In germline, CDR1 is LGHNA, CDR2 YSLEER. The CDR3 is made up of 14 amino acids. The CDR3 region is CASSRGTAGSEAFF. CDR3 nucleotides: TGCGCCAGCAGCCGAGGAACAGCGGGCTCTGAAGCTTTCTTT.

The V call is TRBV4-1, the J call TRBJ2-3, with D possibly TRBD2 on 6 matching bases. The CDR3 contains 14 residues. The germline V gene encodes CDR1 MGHRA and CDR2 YSYEKL. V was trimmed by 6 bases and J by 0 bases, leaving 10 bases between them. The DNA of the CDR3 is TGCGCCAGCAGGTTTACTAGCAGCACAGATACGCAGTATTTT. This codes for CASRFTSSTDTQYF.

The chain couples TRBV14 to TRBJ2-1, with 9 bases aligning to TRBD2. V lost 4 bases and J lost 12; bases outside the gene matches: 10. Germline V lookup: CDR1 SGHDN, CDR2 FVKESK. The CDR3 is 14 residues long. CDR3 DNA: TGTGCCAGCAGCCCCGGGACTAGCTCAATGACGCAGTTCTTC. Translation gives CASSPGTSSMTQFF.

The V gene is TRBV7-3, the J gene TRBJ2-1, with TRBD2 identical over 11 bases. The V and J ends lost 5 bases and 5 bases, in that order; junction bases with no gene match: 5. The CDR3 sequence is 15 residues long. Germline CDR1 is SGHTA and CDR2 is FQGTGA. CDR3 amino acids: CASSTGTSGDNEQFF. CDR3 DNA sequence: TGTGCCAGCAGCACCGGGACTAGCGGCGACAATGAGCAGTTCTTC.

The V call is TRBV6-5, the J call TRBJ2-7; D is perhaps TRBD2 (5 bases). CDR3 length: 11 residues. Germline V gene sequence: CDR1 MNHEY, CDR2 SVGAGI. V lost 11 bases and J 2 bases, leaving 10 bases between the germline ends. CDR3 loop: CAVRAPYEQYV. CDR3 nucleotides: TGTGCCGTGCGGGCCCCCTACGAGCAGTACGTC.

The V call is TRBV4-1, the J call TRBJ2-3; 7 positions match TRBD2. Per germline, CDR1 MGHRA and CDR2 YSYEKL. CDR3 length: 15 residues. Unmatched junction bases numbered 6, after V lost 6 bases and J lost 0 bases. CDR3 loop: CASRRSAGSTDTQYF. In DNA form, the CDR3 reads TGCGCCAGCAGGCGATCAGCGGGGAGCACAGATACGCAGTATTTT.

This rearrangement joins TRBV11-2 to TRBJ2-2, with a weak D call TRBD1 (6 bases). This CDR3 spans 16 amino acids. Trimming left V 1 base short and J 3 bases short, with 12 bases between. Germline CDR1 is SGHAT and CDR2 is FQNNGV. The CDR3 here is CASSLVQGSHTGELFF. The DNA for the CDR3 is TGTGCCAGCAGCTTAGTTCAGGGGTCGCACACCGGGGAGCTGTTTTTT.

The chain's CDR3 is CASSKSTGGNSPLHF. The CDR3 DNA follows: TGTGCCAGCAGTAAGAGTACAGGGGGTAATTCACCCCTCCACTTT. This chain links TRBV6-5 with TRBJ1-6; 8 nucleotides match TRBD1. There are 15 residues in the CDR3. Looked up from germline, CDR1 is MNHEY and CDR2 is SVGAGI. Trimming took 5 bases from V and 6 from J; bases not matched to a gene: 6.

The rearrangement joins TRBV5-4 to TRBJ1-6; 10 positions match TRBD1. V lost 4 bases, J lost 7 bases, and 5 bases stayed unmatched. CDR1 and CDR2 (germline): SGHNT, YYREEE (reference sequence). This CDR3 has 15 residues. The CDR3 DNA sequence: TGTGCCAGCAGCCCGGGGACAGGGGTAAATTCACCCCTCCACTTT. As protein: CASSPGTGVNSPLHF.